Presented here are 27 T cell receptor beta chains from one specimen sequenced in a study of blood T cell repertoires in COVID-19. Profiled with immunoSEQ multiplex PCR; TCRdb holds only in-frame clones, not every one. The sample contains roughly 220,000 clones, roughly 79% of which appear only once. Sequencing input: peripheral blood. The source is a woman aged 80 or over with COVID-19, enrolled during active disease.

This clone was observed a single time. V usage is TRBV24-1 and J usage is TRBJ1-2; D ambiguous. CDR1 and CDR2 (germline): KGHDR, SFDVKD. CDR3 size: 14 residues. V was cut by 2 bases and J by 4 bases, with 10 bases left in between. DNA for the CDR3: TGTGCCACCAGTGATTCTCGGGTTTCCTATGGCTACACCTTC. Its translation: CATSDSRVSYGYTF.

The chain uses TRBV30 and TRBJ1-1, with 7 bases matching TRBD1. Germline CDR1 reads GTSNPN; CDR2 reads SVGIG (reference sequence). The CDR3 has 14 amino acids. V gave up 0 bases and J gave up 5 bases; unmatched junction bases: 6. In nucleotides, the CDR3 is TGTGCCTGGAGTGTTAACAGGGGACGTACTGAAGCTTTCTTT. Translated: CAWSVNRGRTEAFF.

V and J are TRBV7-9 and TRBJ1-2, with D unclear. There are 11 residues in the CDR3. Trimming left V 6 bases short and J 6 bases short, with 8 bases between. Germline V lookup: CDR1 SEHNR, CDR2 FQNEAQ (reference sequence). The DNA of the CDR3 is TGTGCCAGCAGTCGAAGCGATGGCTACACCTTC. Protein sequence: CASSRSDGYTF. Full variable domain (rest looked up from reference TRBV7-9 and TRBJ1-2): DTGVSQNPRHKITKRGQNVTFRCDPISEHNRLYWYRQTLGQGPEFLTYFQNEAQLEKSRLLSDRFSAERPKGSFSTLEIQRTEQGDSAMYLCASSRSDGYTFGSGTRLTVV.

The chain couples TRBV28 to TRBJ1-2; D not resolved. V lost 6 bases and J 4 bases, leaving 6 bases between the germline ends. The CDR3 totals 11 residues. CDR1 is MDHEN and CDR2 is SYDVKM in the germline V gene. The CDR3 here is CASRPIYGYTF. As DNA, the CDR3 is TGTGCCAGCAGGCCTATCTATGGCTACACCTTC.

The chain links TRBV6-1 to TRBJ1-6; D might be TRBD1 (6 bases). The CDR3 runs to 19 residues. V was pared by 2 bases and J by 7 bases, with 24 bases between. CDR1 is MNHNS and CDR2 is SASEGT in the germline V gene. The CDR3 loop is CASSEKRRTGQRGNSPLHF. In nucleotides, the CDR3 is TGTGCCAGCAGTGAAAAGAGGAGAACGGGACAAAGAGGGAATTCACCCCTCCACTTT.

This clone was recorded a few times. V and J are TRBV27 and TRBJ2-7, with D possibly being TRBD2 (6 bases). CDR1 is MNHEY, CDR2 SMNVEV, per germline (reference sequence). Deletions cut 5 bases from V and 8 bases from J, with 16 bases between. The CDR3 sequence is 13 residues long. CDR3 bases: TGTGCCAGCAGTGTCTACCGGGACTCCAAGCAGTACTTC. Translation: CASSVYRDSKQYF.

This clone was seen a few times. The CDR3 loop is CATSEPGQGAHGYTF. As DNA, the CDR3 is TGTGCCACCAGTGAACCCGGACAGGGGGCGCATGGCTACACCTTC. The chain uses TRBV24-1 and TRBJ1-2; 11 bases agree with TRBD1. Per the germline V gene, CDR1 is KGHDR and CDR2 is SFDVKD. The J segment lost 6 bases and the V segment lost 4 bases, leaving 6 bases of the junction unmatched. The CDR3 has 15 residues.

V and J are TRBV5-1 and TRBJ1-2; no clear D gene. V gave up 4 bases and J gave up 8 bases, with 21 bases separating them. CDR1 and CDR2 (germline): SGHRS, YFSETQ. CDR3 length: 15 amino acids. CDR3 in amino acids: CASSPDGKPSYGYTF. DNA of the CDR3: TGCGCCAGCAGCCCCGACGGGAAACCTTCGTACGGCTACACCTTC. The variable domain in full, completed from reference TRBV5-1 and TRBJ1-2, reads KAGVTQTPRYLIKTRGQQVTLSCSPISGHRSVSWYQQTPGQGLQFLFEYFSETQRNKGNFPGRFSGRQFSNSRSEMNVSTLELGDSALYLCASSPDGKPSYGYTFGSGTRLTVV.

The chain recombines TRBV3-1 (or the pseudogene TRBV3-2) with TRBJ2-3; no firm D call. V dropped 1 base and J dropped 4 bases, with 12 bases sitting between them. The CDR3 has 15 residues. CDR1 LGHDT and CDR2 YNNKEL come from the germline V gene (reference sequence). The CDR3 coding sequence is TGTGCCAGCAGCCAAGGGGCAACCCGTGCAGATACGCAGTATTTT. Amino acids: CASSQGATRADTQYF.

V and J are TRBV18 and TRBJ1-6, with D uncertain. This CDR3 contains 15 residues. V lost 4 bases to trimming and J lost 9 bases, with 16 bases between them. Germline V gives CDR1 KGHSH, CDR2 LQKENI. CDR3 DNA: TGTGCCAGCTCACTTGACCCAATTGGGCTTTCACCCCTCCACTTT. This codes for CASSLDPIGLSPLHF.

The chain has TRBV5-1 and TRBJ1-1, with D maybe TRBD1 (5 bases). The V gene's germline CDR1 is SGHRS and CDR2 YFSETQ. The CDR3 has 14 amino acids. Trimming took 4 bases from V and 5 from J, leaving 15 bases between them. CDR3 amino acids: CASSTGLLATEAFF. DNA of the CDR3: TGCGCCAGCAGCACGGGACTCTTGGCTACTGAAGCTTTCTTT.

The chain is built from TRBV5-5 and TRBJ1-2; 8 bases align to TRBD1. Germline V gene sequence: CDR1 SGHKS, CDR2 YYEKEE (reference sequence). The CDR3 sequence is 12 residues long. After removal of 4 bases from V and 6 bases from J, the junction contained 2 bases not matched to a gene. The CDR3 nucleotides are TGTGCCAGCAGCAAGGACAGGGATGGCTACACCTTC. Translation: CASSKDRDGYTF.

This clone appeared once. The chain couples TRBV5-4 to TRBJ1-3; weak D call: TRBD1 (6 bases). From germline, CDR1 is SGHNT and CDR2 YYREEE (reference sequence). This CDR3 has 14 amino acids. V shed 1 base and J shed 4 bases, with 9 bases lying between them. CDR3 DNA sequence: TGTGCCAGCAGCTTGACAGGGTCAGGAAACACCATATATTTT. Its protein product is CASSLTGSGNTIYF.

The chain has TRBV28 and TRBJ2-1, with 8 bases lining up with TRBD2. The CDR3 totals 16 residues. Germline loops: CDR1 MDHEN, CDR2 SYDVKM. V gave up 4 bases and J gave up 6 bases; unmatched junction bases: 11. In nucleotides, the CDR3 is TGTGCCAGCAGTTCCCCTAAAGCGGGAGCTGTCAATGAGCAGTTCTTC. The encoded protein is CASSSPKAGAVNEQFF.

V gene TRBV7-2 combines with J gene TRBJ1-2; 9 bases map to TRBD1. This CDR3 has 15 amino acids. V shed 1 base and J 3 bases; nucleotides not matched to a gene: 3. In germline, CDR1 is SGHTA, CDR2 FQGNSA. The CDR3, as DNA: TGTGCCAGCAGCTTAGGCGACAGGGGGTACTATGGCTACACCTTC. Amino acid sequence: CASSLGDRGYYGYTF.

The chain employs TRBV28 and TRBJ1-6, with 12 bases matching TRBD1. The CDR3 has 18 residues. V was pared by 3 bases and J by 8 bases, with 11 bases of the junction left unmatched. The V gene's germline CDR1 is MDHEN and CDR2 SYDVKM. In DNA, the CDR3 is TGTGCCAGCAGTTTTCGTGCGGGACAGGGGGCTTTTTATTCACCCCTCCACTTT. This encodes CASSFRAGQGAFYSPLHF.

This sequence joins TRBV6-5 and TRBJ2-7; 7 bases match TRBD1. CDR1 and CDR2 from the germline V gene are MNHEY and SVGAGI. The CDR3 consists of 14 residues. The V and J ends lost 8 bases and 2 bases, in that order; junction bases with no gene match: 9. CDR3 in amino acids: CASYRGHGTYEQYF. The CDR3, as DNA: TGTGCCAGCTACAGGGGCCATGGGACCTACGAGCAGTACTTC.

Only one count was recorded for this clone. This chain joins TRBV19 and TRBJ2-3, with D unresolved. Germline V CDR1 and CDR2: LNHDA, SQIVND (reference sequence). V dropped 5 bases and J dropped 0 bases, with 15 bases sitting between them. The CDR3 runs 16 residues. CDR3 protein: CASSAALAASTDTQYF. The CDR3 nucleotides read TGTGCCAGTAGTGCCGCTCTGGCGGCTAGCACAGATACGCAGTATTTT.

This clone was found a few times. J is TRBJ2-1 and V is TRBV4-1, with 8 bases identical to TRBD2. The CDR3 is made up of 17 amino acids. Germline V gene data show CDR1 as MGHRA and CDR2 as YSYEKL. V was pared by 4 bases and J by 2 bases, with 10 bases of the junction left unmatched. The CDR3 spells CASSRVSSGGTYNEQFF. CDR3 DNA sequence: TGCGCCAGCAGCCGCGTTTCCTCGGGGGGGACCTACAATGAGCAGTTCTTC.

The chain uses TRBV7-9 and TRBJ2-3, with D possibly TRBD2 on 5 matching bases. Looked up from germline, CDR1 is SEHNR and CDR2 is FQNEAQ (reference sequence). The CDR3 runs 14 residues. Trimming stripped 1 base from V and 7 bases from J, with 12 bases between. In DNA form, the CDR3 reads TGTGCCAGCAGCTTAGGGGCTAGCTCGTATACGCAGTATTTT. Protein sequence: CASSLGASSYTQYF.

J is TRBJ1-1 and V is TRBV28; D perhaps matches TRBD1 (6 bases). Germline loops: CDR1 MDHEN, CDR2 SYDVKM. Between the trimmed V and J ends, which lost 7 bases and 0 bases, there was a span of 15 bases. The CDR3 is 15 residues long. The CDR3 loop reads CASMTGSYMNTEAFF. As DNA, the CDR3 is TGTGCCAGCATGACAGGATCCTATATGAACACTGAAGCTTTCTTT.

The chain is built from TRBV15 and TRBJ2-3, with TRBD2 as a possible D gene (6 bases). Germline-derived CDR1 and CDR2 are LNHNV and YYDKDF (reference sequence). CDR3 length: 15 residues. Deletions cut 2 bases from V and 5 bases from J, with 14 bases between. The CDR3 here is CATSRSSGVGDTQYF. DNA for the CDR3: TGTGCCACCAGCAGATCGTCGGGAGTTGGAGATACGCAGTATTTT.

This clone was observed a single time. The chain is built from TRBV30 and TRBJ2-2; 7 nucleotides line up with TRBD1. J was trimmed by 7 bases and V by 2 bases; bases with no gene match: 10. The CDR3 spans 15 residues. Germline CDR1 is GTSNPN and CDR2 is SVGIG (reference sequence). The CDR3 coding sequence is TGTGCCTGGAGTACCGAGGGGGCGCAAGGCGGGGAGCTGTTTTTT. It is translated as CAWSTEGAQGGELFF.

This sequence joins TRBV6-5 and TRBJ1-2; the D is unclear. CDR1 and CDR2 (germline): MNHEY, SVGAGI. The CDR3 is 13 amino acids. V dropped 6 bases and J dropped 2 bases, with 10 bases sitting between them. CDR3 sequence (DNA): TGTGCCAGCAGCCTTGAGTCGAACTATGGCTACACCTTC. Its protein is CASSLESNYGYTF.

V is TRBV3-1 (or the pseudogene TRBV3-2) and J is TRBJ2-3; 9 bases line up with TRBD2. The germline V gene encodes CDR1 LGHDT and CDR2 YNNKEL (reference sequence). CDR3 length equals 16 residues. V was pared by 4 bases and J by 0 bases, with 5 bases of the junction left unmatched. CDR3 residues: CASSRYLAGSTDTQYF. As DNA, the CDR3 is TGTGCCAGCAGCCGCTATCTAGCGGGGAGCACAGATACGCAGTATTTT.

Of note for this clone: A junction boundary mismatches the germline segment, possibly from a read error. CDR3 sequence: CAGSKITGQSYEQYF. The CDR3 region has the DNA TGTGCCGGCAGTAAAATAACGGGACAGAGCTACGAGCAGTACTTC. The V and J genes are TRBV6-5 and TRBJ2-7; TRBD1 matches at 7 bases. Germline V gene sequence: CDR1 MNHEY, CDR2 SVGAGI. This CDR3 has 15 amino acids.

V gene TRBV7-9 combines with J gene TRBJ2-1, with TRBD1 matching 9 bases. The CDR3 is made up of 15 amino acids. Germline values: CDR1 SEHNR, CDR2 FQNEAQ (reference sequence). The J segment lost 7 bases and the V segment lost 5 bases, leaving 9 bases of the junction unmatched. The CDR3 reads CASSQGDRESNEQFF. Here the CDR3 DNA reads TGTGCCAGCAGCCAGGGGGACAGGGAGTCGAATGAGCAGTTCTTC.